This T cell receptor (beta chain) was profiled in a study of CD4 T cells in relation to SARS-CoV-2 and coronaviruses. Study summary: PBMCs were cultured with antigen for roughly nine days before TCR beta sequencing. The negative reference was HIV-1 Nef peptide pool or peptide-free culture.

On this clone itself: Its antigen is not identified.

Before the COVID-19 pandemic, during about 2011-2019, CD4+ T cells were taken from unexposed donors. CD4+ T cells were isolated from the cells after around 9 days of culture. Assay used: immunoSEQ multiplex PCR; TCRdb lists only in-frame clones, some missing. The table includes roughly 20,000 clones, about 70% detected once. This TCR derives from a human donor in good health. Specimen: CD4+ T cells from PBMCs, cultured in vitro.

CDR3 amino acids: CAGERSYEQYF. The CDR3 nucleotides are TGTGCCGGAGAACGATCCTACGAGCAGTACTTC. This chain connects TRBV30 to TRBJ2-7; D call uncertain. The V gene lost 8 bases and the J gene lost 1 base, with 9 bases spanning the gap. Per germline, CDR1 GTSNPN and CDR2 SVGIG (reference sequence). The CDR3 sequence is 11 residues long.